These T cell receptor beta chains were read from a single sample in a study of cytomegalovirus exposure and HLA in healthy donors. Libraries were prepared by immunoSEQ multiplex PCR; TCRdb keeps only in-frame clonotypes and omits some of them. The sample carries 100,000 to 150,000 clones, approximately 70% recorded once. The specimen sequenced was PBMCs. Receptors originate from a woman aged 55-70 years in good health and CMV-seropositive. Both conserved end residues are part of each CDR3. A D gene is named only where the DNA matches it firmly. Not every row has a clone size; where given, it reads once, few, many or a size class.

TRBV6-1	TRBJ1-2	-	-	CASSVQGAYGYTF	TGTGCCAGCAGCGTTCAGGGTGCTTATGGCTACACCTTC
TRBV5-1	TRBJ2-5	TRBD1	-	CASSPTGGETQYF	TGCGCCAGCAGCCCCACAGGGGGAGAGACCCAGTACTTC
TRBV4-2	TRBJ1-5	-	-	CASSQDLGGRGNQPQHF	TGTGCCAGCAGCCAAGATTTGGGCGGCCGGGGAAATCAGCCCCAGCATTTT
TRBV5-4	TRBJ1-6	-	-	CASSLAGSNSPLHF	TGTGCCAGCAGCTTGGCAGGGTCTAATTCACCCCTCCACTTT
TRBV5-1	TRBJ1-1	-	few	CASSFQGLWGTEAFF	TGCGCCAGCAGCTTTCAGGGGCTGTGGGGAACTGAAGCTTTCTTT
TRBV2	TRBJ1-2	TRBD1	-	CASSVSGQGVRGYTF	TGTGCCAGCAGTGTCTCGGGACAGGGGGTTCGAGGCTACACCTTC
TRBV10-1	TRBJ1-1	-	-	CASSGTGPDTEAFF	TGCGCCAGCAGTGGAACAGGTCCGGACACTGAAGCTTTCTTT
TRBV5-1	TRBJ1-4	TRBD1	-	CASSLVDRRFNEKLFF	TGCGCCAGCAGCTTGGTGGACAGGAGATTTAATGAAAAACTGTTTTTT
TRBV6-5	TRBJ2-7	-	-	CASTDSGGGLYEQYF	TGTGCCAGCACCGACTCGGGGGGCGGACTCTACGAGCAGTACTTC
TRBV14	TRBJ1-3	-	-	CASSQPDRFSGNTIYF	TGTGCCAGCAGCCAACCAGACAGGTTCTCTGGAAACACCATATATTTT
TRBV7-9	TRBJ1-1	-	few	CASSLEVVALEAFF	TGTGCCAGCAGCTTAGAGGTCGTGGCACTAGAAGCTTTCTTT
TRBV5-1	TRBJ1-2	-	-	CASSFQGYYGYTF	TGCGCCAGCAGCTTTCAGGGCTACTATGGCTACACCTTC
TRBV7-6	TRBJ2-6	TRBD2	-	CASSGEGSVSGANVLTF	TGTGCCAGCAGCGGGGAGGGTAGCGTCTCTGGGGCCAACGTCCTGACTTTC
TRBV7-9	TRBJ1-5	-	-	CSSSLARSSQPQHF	TGTTCCAGCAGCTTAGCTAGATCGAGTCAGCCCCAGCATTTT
TRBV19	TRBJ2-1	TRBD2	-	CASSIGLWTSGALHYNEQFF	TGTGCCAGTAGTATCGGGCTCTGGACTAGCGGGGCTCTGCACTACAATGAGCAGTTCTTC
TRBV4-1	TRBJ2-7	-	-	CASSQDANSYEQYF	TGCGCCAGCAGCCAAGATGCGAATTCCTACGAGCAGTACTTC
TRBV2	TRBJ2-2	-	few	CASSESANTGELFF	TGTGCCAGCAGTGAATCGGCGAACACCGGGGAGCTGTTTTTT
TRBV18	TRBJ2-7	TRBD2	few	CASSPPSGGSYEQYF	TGTGCCAGCTCACCACCGAGCGGGGGAAGCTACGAGCAGTACTTC
TRBV6-5	TRBJ1-5	-	-	CASSYRLGDQPQHF	TGTGCCAGCAGTTACCGTCTGGGCGATCAGCCCCAGCATTTT
TRBV11-3	TRBJ2-3	TRBD2	-	CASSPGTSGYSTDTQYF	TGTGCCAGCAGCCCTGGGACTAGCGGGTATAGCACAGATACGCAGTATTTT
TRBV19	TRBJ2-4	-	-	CAAGGKVGIQYF	TGTGCCGCAGGGGGGAAGGTGGGCATTCAGTACTTC
TRBV18	TRBJ2-1	TRBD1	few	CASSRVDRGSYNEQFF	TGTGCCAGCTCTCGCGTGGACAGGGGGTCCTACAATGAGCAGTTCTTC
TRBV29-1	TRBJ1-5	TRBD1	-	CSAQGADQPQHF	TGCAGCGCCCAGGGGGCGGATCAGCCCCAGCATTTT
TRBV18	TRBJ1-1	-	-	CASSPRQDTEAFF	TGTGCCAGCTCACCACGACAGGACACTGAAGCTTTCTTT
TRBV29-1	TRBJ2-1	TRBD2	-	CSGGLAGANNEQFF	TGCAGCGGTGGACTAGCGGGGGCAAACAATGAGCAGTTCTTC
TRBV6-5	TRBJ2-7	-	-	CASSYGPKNEQYF	TGTGCCAGCAGTTACGGCCCGAAAAACGAGCAGTACTTC
TRBV4-1	TRBJ2-3	TRBD2	-	CASRSLSGVRTDTQYF	TGCGCCAGCAGAAGTCTTAGCGGGGTTCGCACAGATACGCAGTATTTT
TRBV19	TRBJ1-5	-	-	CASSRLREGQPQHF	TGTGCCAGTAGTCGCTTGAGGGAGGGACAGCCCCAGCATTTT
TRBV5-1	TRBJ2-2	TRBD1	-	CASSLGQGAGELFF	TGCGCCAGCAGCTTGGGACAGGGGGCCGGGGAGCTGTTTTTT
TRBV11-2	TRBJ1-6	-	-	CASGQGPVNSPLHF	TGTGCCAGCGGGCAGGGCCCGGTCAATTCACCCCTCCACTTT
TRBV4-2	TRBJ1-1	TRBD1	-	CASSPSRTGGGSTEAFF	TGTGCCAGCAGCCCCAGCCGGACAGGGGGGGGCTCCACTGAAGCTTTCTTT
TRBV14	TRBJ2-3	TRBD2	-	CASSQGRGGQGTDTQYF	TGTGCCAGCAGCCAGGGACGGGGGGGCCAAGGCACAGATACGCAGTATTTT
TRBV6-5	TRBJ2-7	TRBD1	-	CASSYSRTGASEQYF	TGTGCCAGCAGTTACTCGAGGACAGGGGCCAGCGAGCAGTACTTC
TRBV6-1	TRBJ2-1	-	-	CASSDFSEQFF	TGTGCCAGCAGTGATTTTAGTGAGCAGTTCTTC
TRBV9	TRBJ2-1	TRBD2	-	CASSSRGKGGTLYNEQFF	TGTGCCAGCAGCTCTCGCGGGAAGGGAGGGACTCTATACAATGAGCAGTTCTTC
TRBV6-1	TRBJ1-4	-	-	CASSGIANEKLFF	TGTGCCAGCAGCGGGATTGCTAATGAAAAACTGTTTTTT
TRBV5-6	TRBJ1-5	-	-	CASSPRTAGPQHF	TGTGCCAGCAGTCCTCGGACTGCGGGGCCCCAGCATTTT
TRBV27	TRBJ2-7	TRBD2	-	CASTPTSGGYEQYF	TGTGCCAGCACCCCGACTAGCGGGGGGTACGAGCAGTACTTC
TRBV7-2	TRBJ1-1	-	-	CASSTGMNTEAFF	TGTGCCAGCAGCACAGGGATGAACACTGAAGCTTTCTTT
TRBV11-2	TRBJ2-2	-	-	CASSLTGTGELFF	TGTGCCAGCAGCTTAACGGGGACCGGGGAGCTGTTTTTT
TRBV5-1	TRBJ2-3	-	-	CASSLEYIGNTDTQYF	TGCGCCAGCAGCTTGGAGTACATCGGGAACACAGATACGCAGTATTTT
TRBV7-9	TRBJ2-7	-	-	CSSSSTGYLGEQYF	TGTTCCAGCAGCTCTACAGGGTATCTGGGCGAGCAGTACTTC
TRBV11-3	TRBJ2-1	TRBD1	few	CASSPRTGGDEQFF	TGTGCCAGCAGCCCCCGCACAGGGGGCGATGAGCAGTTCTTC
TRBV6-1	TRBJ2-7	-	-	CASRGGDGTYEQYF	TGTGCCAGTCGAGGTGGAGACGGAACCTACGAGCAGTACTTC